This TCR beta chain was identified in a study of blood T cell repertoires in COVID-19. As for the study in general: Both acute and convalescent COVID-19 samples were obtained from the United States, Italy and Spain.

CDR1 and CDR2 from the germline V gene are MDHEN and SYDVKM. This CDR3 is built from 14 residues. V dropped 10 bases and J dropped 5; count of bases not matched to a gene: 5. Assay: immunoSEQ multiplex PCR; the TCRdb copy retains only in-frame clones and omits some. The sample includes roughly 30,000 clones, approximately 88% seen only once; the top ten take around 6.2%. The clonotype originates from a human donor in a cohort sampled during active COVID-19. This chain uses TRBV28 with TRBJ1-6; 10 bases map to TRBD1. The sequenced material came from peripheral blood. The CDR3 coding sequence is TGTGCCACCGGGACAGGGGCTAATAATTCACCCCTCCACTTT. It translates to CATGTGANNSPLHF.